These T cell receptor beta chains were read from a single sample in a study of naive and memory T cell subsets. TCRdb reanalysed the UMI-ligation and nested PCR reads using MiXCR and keeps one entry per CDR3 protein. The table shows some 82,000 distinct CDR3 sequences, with around 11% occurring only once. The sequencing sample was made of naive CD4+ T cells from blood. The source of these receptors is a human donor in good health. Each CDR3 is given without its conserved first and last residue. Each record gives: V gene, clone size, J gene, CDR3 protein. For some rows the clone size is stated as once, few or many, or as a class when expanded; others skip it.

V: TRBV7-6; size: few; J: TRBJ2-3; CDR3: ASSLAQGGRSTDTQY
V: TRBV20-1; size: -; J: TRBJ2-7; CDR3: SARTYNYEQY
V: TRBV2; size: -; J: TRBJ2-2; CDR3: ASSLAGANTGELF
V: TRBV9; size: -; J: TRBJ1-3; CDR3: ASSGNTIY
V: TRBV7-2; size: few; J: TRBJ2-1; CDR3: ASSVTSVGEQF
V: TRBV11-2; size: many; J: TRBJ2-7; CDR3: ASSLGGGVGEQY
V: TRBV10-3; size: -; J: TRBJ2-7; CDR3: AISDQGYEQY
V: TRBV28; size: -; J: TRBJ1-5; CDR3: ASSLGQGSNQPQH
V: TRBV5-4; size: -; J: TRBJ2-1; CDR3: ASSLAGQGVNEQF
V: TRBV9; size: many; J: TRBJ2-7; CDR3: ASSKPPVRAIPYEQY
V: TRBV12-3/TRBV12-4; size: few; J: TRBJ1-5; CDR3: ASSLKGFGSNQPQH
V: TRBV15; size: -; J: TRBJ2-1; CDR3: ATSPGRACSYNEQF
V: TRBV28; size: few; J: TRBJ1-2; CDR3: ASTPLPGYGYT
V: TRBV6-5; size: -; J: TRBJ1-5; CDR3: ASSPKTGDQPQH
V: TRBV29-1; size: -; J: TRBJ2-7; CDR3: SATYRSYEQY
V: TRBV2; size: -; J: TRBJ2-7; CDR3: ASRGTSSSYEQY
V: TRBV20-1; size: -; J: TRBJ2-7; CDR3: SATRSYEQY
V: TRBV12-3/TRBV12-4; size: -; J: TRBJ2-1; CDR3: ASHGTSGGPPYNEQF
V: TRBV24-1; size: many; J: TRBJ2-1; CDR3: ATRGSSYNEQF
V: TRBV18; size: -; J: TRBJ2-7; CDR3: ASSPGQATGEQY
V: TRBV6-2/TRBV6-3; size: few; J: TRBJ2-3; CDR3: ASSSGHGTARTDTQY
V: TRBV11-2; size: -; J: TRBJ1-6; CDR3: ASSGTAGISPLH
V: TRBV6-6; size: -; J: TRBJ1-1; CDR3: ASRSVSLNTEAF